The 18 T cell receptor beta chains below all came from one sample that was sequenced in a study of blood T cell repertoires in COVID-19. Method: immunoSEQ multiplex PCR; TCRdb's copy keeps in-frame clones and lacks some. In the table there are about 62,000 clones, 85% to 90% of which are singletons. Sequencing was done on a sample of peripheral blood. The receptor source for this set is a human donor in a cohort sampled during active COVID-19.

J is TRBJ2-7 and V is TRBV14; D remains unclear. Trimming took 0 bases from V and 1 from J, leaving 7 bases between them. The V gene's germline CDR1 is SGHDN and CDR2 FVKESK. The length of the CDR3 is 14 residues. The DNA of the CDR3 is TGTGCCAGCAGCCAAGATCGGGTTTCCTACGAGCAGTACTTC. It translates to CASSQDRVSYEQYF.

The genes are TRBV9 and TRBJ1-4; 7 nucleotides align to TRBD1. Germline CDR1 SGDLS, CDR2 YYNGEE. V shed 0 bases and J 5 bases; nucleotides not matched to a gene: 4. The CDR3 extends over 15 amino acids. The CDR3 here is CASSVEGTVNEKLFF. CDR3 coding DNA: TGTGCCAGCAGCGTAGAGGGGACAGTCAATGAAAAACTGTTTTTT.

The CDR3 is CASGYEDRPNTEAFF. The CDR3, as DNA: TGTGCTAGTGGTTACGAGGACAGGCCTAACACTGAAGCTTTCTTT. V is TRBV12-5 and J is TRBJ1-1; 7 nucleotides align to TRBD1. V dropped 4 bases and J dropped 2; count of bases not matched to a gene: 7. The CDR3 sequence is 15 residues long. CDR1 is LGHNT and CDR2 is FRNRAP in the germline V gene.

As concerns this clone: The germline gene is not matched at one end of the junction; a read error may be the cause. The chain carries TRBV13 and TRBJ2-3, with 10 bases aligning to TRBD1. This CDR3 spans 17 amino acids. The germline CDR1 and CDR2 sequences are PRHDT and FYEKMQ (reference sequence). Here the CDR3 reads CASSLGWGTGGTDTQYF. CDR3 nucleotide sequence: TGTGCCAGCAGCCTAGGTTGGGGGACAGGGGGCACAGATACGCAGTATTTT.

The chain is built from TRBV2 and TRBJ2-7; 9 nucleotides align to TRBD2. J lost 0 bases, V lost 2 bases, and 5 bases had no gene match. The CDR3 consists of 16 residues. Germline-derived CDR1 and CDR2 are SNHLY and FYNNEI. The DNA for the CDR3 is TGTGCCAGCAGTGAAACCCTAGCGGGGTACTCCTACGAGCAGTACTTC. This encodes CASSETLAGYSYEQYF.

The chain couples TRBV2 to TRBJ2-1; tentatively, D is TRBD1 (6 bases). The germline V and J ends were trimmed by 11 bases and 10 bases, with 15 bases remaining between them. Germline CDR1 SNHLY, CDR2 FYNNEI. The CDR3 sequence is 11 residues long. Here the CDR3 DNA reads TGTGCCGGATCGACAGGTTTGGAGCAGTTCTTC. Protein: CAGSTGLEQFF.

The genes are TRBV5-5 and TRBJ2-1, with 10 bases lining up with TRBD1. The V segment lost 3 bases and the J segment 6 bases; nucleotides outside the gene matches: 3. Germline CDR1 SGHKS, CDR2 YYEKEE (reference sequence). The CDR3 covers 14 residues. The CDR3 DNA sequence: TGTGCCAGCAGCTGGTGGACAGGGGGCAATGAGCAGTTCTTC. It yields the protein CASSWWTGGNEQFF. Full variable domain (rest looked up from reference TRBV5-5 and TRBJ2-1): DAGVTQSPTHLIKTRGQQVTLRCSPISGHKSVSWYQQVLGQGPQFIFQYYEKEERGRGNFPDRFSARQFPNYSSELNVNALLLGDSALYLCASSWWTGGNEQFFGPGTRLTVL.

The V and J genes are TRBV7-8 and TRBJ2-1, with D unclear. This CDR3 contains 13 residues. The V end was cut by 2 bases, the J end by 8 bases, with 10 bases between. CDR1 is SGHVS and CDR2 is FQNEAQ in the germline V gene. CDR3 DNA: TGTGCCAGCAGCTTACAGGTCAACTATGAGCAGTTCTTC. This translates into CASSLQVNYEQFF.

The chain joins TRBV5-1 to TRBJ2-5, with TRBD2 identical over 7 bases. Germline CDR1 SGHRS, CDR2 YFSETQ. V was clipped by 4 bases and J by 3 bases; unmatched bases: 9. The CDR3 totals 15 residues. DNA of the CDR3: TGCGCCAGCAGCCCCGCGGGGGATCGAGAAGAGACCCAGTACTTC. It is translated as CASSPAGDREETQYF.

J is TRBJ2-1 and V is TRBV11-2, with TRBD2 matching over 7 bases. Germline V gives CDR1 SGHAT, CDR2 FQNNGV. Trimming cost V 11 bases and J 0 bases; bases outside gene matches: 7. CDR3 length equals 14 residues. The CDR3 DNA is TGTGCCGTAGGGAGGGCAAGCTCCTACAATGAGCAGTTCTTC. It specifies CAVGRASSYNEQFF. Full variable domain (rest looked up from reference TRBV11-2 and TRBJ2-1): EAGVAQSPRYKIIEKRQSVAFWCNPISGHATLYWYQQILGQGPKLLIQFQNNGVVDDSQLPKDRFSAERLKGVDSTLKIQPAKLEDSAVYLCAVGRASSYNEQFFGPGTRLTVL.

V usage is TRBV5-6 and J usage is TRBJ1-2; D unresolved. The CDR3 has 14 residues. CDR1 and CDR2 (germline): SGHDT, YYEEEE. Trimming removed 4 bases from V and 6 bases from J, with 16 bases in between. CDR3 nucleotides: TGTGCCAGCAGCAGCGTGGGAGAGAGGGATGGCTACACCTTC. It encodes CASSSVGERDGYTF. Variable domain in full (rest from reference TRBV5-6 and TRBJ1-2): DAGVTQSPTHLIKTRGQQVTLRCSPKSGHDTVSWYQQALGQGPQFIFQYYEEEERQRGNFPDRFSGHQFPNYSSELNVNALLLGDSALYLCASSSVGERDGYTFGSGTRLTVV.

V and J are TRBV15 and TRBJ2-5; 8 bases are shared with TRBD1. The CDR3 covers 17 residues. In germline, CDR1 is LNHNV, CDR2 YYDKDF (reference sequence). With V trimmed by 0 bases and J by 7 bases, 13 bases remained unmatched. In DNA form, the CDR3 reads TGTGCCACCAGCAGAGATACACCCCGGACAGGGCTAGTGACCCAGTACTTC. It yields the protein CATSRDTPRTGLVTQYF.

This clone occurred once. This chain links TRBV11-2 with TRBJ2-2; 8 bases are shared with TRBD2. Trimming at V came to 5 bases and at J to 1 base, leaving 9 bases not matched to a gene. The CDR3 length is 17 residues. Germline lookup yields CDR1 SGHAT and CDR2 FQNNGV. CDR3 nucleotides: TGTGCCAGCAGCACCAACGCCGGGGGGGAGAACACCGGGGAGCTGTTTTTT. Amino acid sequence: CASSTNAGGENTGELFF.

The chain combines TRBV9 with TRBJ2-1, with a possible D match to TRBD1 (5 bases). CDR1 and CDR2 (germline): SGDLS, YYNGEE. The CDR3 covers 14 residues. Trimming left V 2 bases short and J 5 bases short, with 11 bases between. This CDR3 is CASSVLDSDNEQFF. CDR3 nucleotide sequence: TGTGCCAGCAGCGTGCTTGACAGCGACAATGAGCAGTTCTTC.

The V gene is TRBV28, the J gene TRBJ2-7; 9 bases agree with TRBD1. With V trimmed by 4 bases and J by 0 bases, 7 bases remained unmatched. Germline V gives CDR1 MDHEN, CDR2 SYDVKM. The CDR3 spans 16 residues. The CDR3 region is CASSSRTGVGSYEQYF. CDR3 sequence (DNA): TGTGCCAGCAGTTCAAGGACAGGGGTCGGCTCCTACGAGCAGTACTTC.

The chain carries TRBV24-1 and TRBJ2-1; unclear D gene. Trimming cost V 5 bases and J 2 bases, with 6 bases left between them. Germline V gene sequence: CDR1 KGHDR, CDR2 SFDVKD. The CDR3 extends over 13 amino acids. The chain's CDR3 is CATSVNTYNEQFF. As DNA, the CDR3 is TGTGCCACCAGTGTAAATACCTACAATGAGCAGTTCTTC.

The chain couples TRBV6-5 to TRBJ1-5; 7 bases fit TRBD1. The junction had 7 bases not matched to a gene; V was cut back by 5 bases and J by 3 bases. Germline values: CDR1 MNHEY, CDR2 SVGAGI. The CDR3 totals 15 residues. For the CDR3, the DNA is TGTGCCAGCAGTCTTACAGGGGAGAACAATCAGCCCCAGCATTTT. Its protein product is CASSLTGENNQPQHF.

This clone was recorded once. The chain couples TRBV6-6 to TRBJ2-1, with a possible D match to TRBD1 (6 bases). Trimming shortened V by 5 bases and J by 7 bases, and 21 bases separated the two germline ends. The CDR3 covers 16 residues. Germline-derived CDR1 and CDR2 are MNHNY and SVGAGI (reference sequence). The CDR3 coding sequence is TGTGCCAGCAGTCGAATTGGGGCAGGGGCTCGAAATGAGCAGTTCTTC. This codes for CASSRIGAGARNEQFF.